Shown below are 8 T cell receptor beta chains from a single sample sequenced in a study of T cell responses to AZD1222 COVID-19 vaccine. This table comes from immunoSEQ multiplex PCR, and its TCRdb copy is limited to in-frame clones, with some not included. The sample lists fewer than 120,000 clones; around 82% were seen once. Here the sequenced sample was peripheral blood, taken on day 0 of AZD1222 vaccination. The receptors originated from an adult in good health.

V and J are TRBV28 and TRBJ1-2; TRBD1 might be the D (5 bases). CDR3 length: 13 amino acids. V dropped 5 bases and J dropped 5 bases, with 12 bases sitting between them. CDR1 is MDHEN and CDR2 is SYDVKM in the germline V gene. The CDR3 here is CASSPRRGYGYTF. The CDR3 DNA is TGTGCCAGCAGTCCGAGGAGGGGTTATGGCTACACCTTC.

V is TRBV27 and J is TRBJ1-2, with D unclear. CDR1 and CDR2 from the germline V gene are MNHEY and SMNVEV (reference sequence). V lost 4 bases to trimming and J lost 7 bases, with 16 bases between them. This CDR3 comprises 14 residues. As DNA, the CDR3 is TGTGCCAGCAGTTCCCCCCCGGGTGTGGGTGGCTACACCTTC. This encodes CASSSPPGVGGYTF.

V gene TRBV2 combines with J gene TRBJ2-3; tentatively, D is TRBD1 or TRBD2 (6 bases each). Germline V gene data show CDR1 as SNHLY and CDR2 as FYNNEI. V lost 4 bases, J lost 3 bases, and 11 bases lay in between. CDR3 length equals 14 residues. The CDR3 region is CASSVTGRTDTQYF. For the CDR3, the DNA is TGTGCCAGCAGTGTCACAGGGAGGACAGATACGCAGTATTTT.

The J gene is TRBJ2-5, the V gene TRBV7-3; D is possibly TRBD1 (5 bases). Trimming took off 6 bases at V and 4 bases at J, with 21 bases between the two ends. Germline CDR1 reads SGHTA; CDR2 reads FQGTGA. The CDR3 loop spans 16 amino acids. CDR3 sequence reads: CASSLTLTGLGETQYF. CDR3 nucleotide sequence: TGTGCCAGCAGTCTAACACTCACAGGTCTGGGAGAGACCCAGTACTTC.

Only one count was recorded for this clone. CDR3 sequence (DNA): TGTGCCAGCAGTTCTCGACAGGGGCTCTATGGCTACACCTTC. Translating gives CASSSRQGLYGYTF. This chain connects TRBV6-1 to TRBJ1-2, with 8 bases aligning to TRBD1. Unmatched junction bases numbered 6, after V lost 5 bases and J lost 4 bases. The CDR3 runs to 14 residues. CDR1 is MNHNS, CDR2 SASEGT, per germline.

The chain uses TRBV9 and TRBJ2-3; D is possibly TRBD1 (6 bases). CDR1 and CDR2 (germline): SGDLS, YYNGEE. The CDR3 is made up of 17 amino acids. V lost 3 bases and J 1 base, leaving 18 bases between the germline ends. The CDR3 region is CASSAVESGVGTDTQYF. CDR3 sequence (DNA): TGTGCCAGCAGCGCCGTAGAGTCAGGGGTAGGCACAGATACGCAGTATTTT.

V gene TRBV18 combines with J gene TRBJ1-4; TRBD1 is a possible D gene (5 bases). The CDR3 runs to 13 residues. Deletions cut 5 bases from V and 5 bases from J, with 9 bases between. Germline lookup yields CDR1 KGHSH and CDR2 LQKENI. CDR3 DNA: TGTGCCAGCTCAGGAGGGGTAAATGAAAAACTGTTTTTT. Protein product: CASSGGVNEKLFF.

The rearrangement joins TRBV6-5 to TRBJ1-1, with 8 bases that match TRBD1. Germline values: CDR1 MNHEY, CDR2 SVGAGI. The length of the CDR3 is 15 residues. The trim removed 5 bases at V and 6 bases at J, leaving 11 bases unmatched. Here the CDR3 reads CASSTLGQGFAEAFF. CDR3 in DNA: TGTGCCAGCAGTACCCTAGGACAGGGTTTCGCTGAAGCTTTCTTT.